This entry lists 8 T cell receptor beta chains sequenced from one sample in a study of T cells in Graves' hyperthyroidism and ophthalmopathy. The CDR3 regions of TCR beta were amplified from RNA transcripts. The primer set for the first-round RT-PCR of the TCR CDR3 was HTBI. MiXCR, applied by TCRdb to the multiplex PCR reads, yields one record per CDR3 protein. The sample lists approximately 690,000 distinct CDR3 sequences; about a fifth were seen once. The source material was blood. All receptors derive from a young man with Graves' ophthalmopathy.

This clonotype has a handful of counts. The chain links TRBV6-1 to TRBJ2-4; 7 bases line up with TRBD1. The trim removed 7 bases at V and 2 bases at J, leaving 5 bases unmatched. The germline V gene has CDR1 MNHNS and CDR2 SASEGT. This CDR3 has 14 amino acids. The CDR3 nucleotides read TGTGCCAGCATAAAGGGACAGACCAAAAACATTCAGTACTTC. This gives the protein CASIKGQTKNIQYF.

This clonotype was seen repeatedly, ten times or more. The rearrangement joins TRBV28 to TRBJ1-2; tentatively, D is TRBD1 (5 bases). Germline loops: CDR1 MDHEN, CDR2 SYDVKM. The ends were cut back, 5 bases at V and 4 bases at J, with 14 bases in the middle. CDR3 length equals 14 residues. CDR3 in amino acids: CASSIQGVPYGYTF. The CDR3 bases are TGTGCCAGCAGTATCCAGGGCGTTCCCTATGGCTACACCTTC.

This clonotype was observed a handful of times. The gene calls are TRBV7-3 and TRBJ2-2, with 16 bases fitting TRBD2. Trimming removed 5 bases from V and 6 bases from J; junction bases left unmatched: 3. Germline assignment: CDR1 SGHTA and CDR2 FQGTGA. The CDR3 has 16 amino acids. CDR3 sequence reads: CASSPGTSGRAGELFF. Written as DNA, the CDR3 is TGTGCCAGCAGCCCTGGGACTAGCGGGAGGGCCGGGGAGCTGTTTTTT.

This clonotype appeared many times. The V and J genes are TRBV11-2 and TRBJ2-1, with 8 bases identical to TRBD1. J lost 7 bases, V lost 8 bases, and 4 bases had no gene match. From germline, CDR1 is SGHAT and CDR2 FQNNGV. The CDR3 extends over 12 amino acids. The CDR3 DNA reads as TGTGCCAGCGGGACAGGCGGGAATGAGCAGTTCTTC. Translation gives CASGTGGNEQFF.

The chain combines TRBV5-4 with TRBJ1-1; D ambiguous. Germline V gene sequence: CDR1 SGHNT, CDR2 YYREEE (reference sequence). V lost 1 base and J lost 5, with 6 bases in between. The CDR3 contains 12 residues. The CDR3 reads CASSLWETEAFF. Written as DNA, the CDR3 is TGTGCCAGCAGCTTGTGGGAGACTGAAGCTTTCTTT. Full variable domain (outside the CDR3, taken from reference TRBV5-4 and TRBJ1-1): ETGVTQSPTHLIKTRGQQVTLRCSSQSGHNTVSWYQQALGQGPQFIFQYYREEENGRGNFPPRFSGLQFPNYSSELNVNALELDDSALYLCASSLWETEAFFGQGTRLTVV.

About this clonotype: Germline and junction disagree at one end, which may indicate a read error. This chain connects TRBV7-9 to TRBJ2-2; 8 bases match TRBD2. This CDR3 is 17 amino acids long. Per the germline V gene, CDR1 is SEHNR and CDR2 is FQNEAQ (reference sequence). CDR3 loop: CASSQESSGAGIGELFF. The CDR3 nucleotides read TGCGCCAGCAGCCAAGAAAGTAGCGGGGCGGGGATCGGGGAGCTGTTTTTT. Full variable domain (remainder filled in from reference TRBV7-9 and TRBJ2-2): DTGVSQNPRHKITKRGQNVTFRCDPISEHNRLYWYRQTLGQGPEFLTYFQNEAQLEKSRLLSDRFSAERPKGSFSTLEIQRTEQGDSAMYLCASSQESSGAGIGELFFGEGSRLTVL.

The V and J genes are TRBV19 and TRBJ2-2, with D uncertain. The germline V gene has CDR1 LNHDA and CDR2 SQIVND (reference sequence). V was cut by 3 bases and J by 4 bases, with 12 bases left in between. The CDR3 spans 15 residues. The chain's CDR3 is CASSIQHEGTGELFF. In nucleotides, the CDR3 is TGTGCCAGTAGTATTCAACATGAAGGCACCGGGGAGCTGTTTTTT.

This clonotype was counted a single time. The V and J genes are TRBV6-2 or TRBV6-3 and TRBJ2-2, with D unresolved. Germline CDR1 is MNHEY and CDR2 is SVGEGT. CDR3 length: 16 amino acids. V was trimmed by 2 bases and J by 1 base, leaving 11 bases between them. The CDR3 DNA follows: TGTGCCAGCAGTTACAACACTCGCCGGAACACCGGGGAGCTGTTTTTT. Protein sequence: CASSYNTRRNTGELFF.